This TCR beta chain was sequenced in a study of cytomegalovirus exposure and HLA in healthy donors. Study-level findings and limits: With DRB1 most and HLA-C fewest, TCR association rates differed between HLA loci in a later analysis. Later analysis indicated greater clonal expansion among HLA-associated TCR beta chains than among equally common other chains.

The ends lost 3 bases at V and 1 base at J; junction bases unmatched: 5. The length of the CDR3 is 15 residues. The germline V gene encodes CDR1 SGHRS and CDR2 YFSETQ. The PCR was carried out with 60 Vbeta primers and 13 Jbeta primers. Assay used: immunoSEQ multiplex PCR; TCRdb lists only in-frame clones, some missing. Among about 100,000 clones, about 75% were seen once, and the ten largest hold about 6.6%. As regards this clone: Its antigen is not known.

The sequence came from a man between 40 and 49 years old in good health and CMV-seropositive. The sequencing input was PBMCs. V is TRBV5-1 and J is TRBJ2-7, with TRBD1 matching over 9 bases. The CDR3 bases are TGCGCCAGCAGCTCGACAGGGGGTATGTCCTACGAGCAGTACTTC. Its translation is CASSSTGGMSYEQYF.